This TCR beta chain is drawn from a study of T cells after yellow fever vaccination. Points from the study as a whole: Reappearance after the booster was seen for most primary-vaccination clones, at 96% CD4 and about 90% CD8. Peaking faster, on day 5 versus 15, the secondary response was nonetheless weaker. FACS-sorted repertoires might harbor abundant contaminating clonotypes from the bulk population.

Per the germline V gene, CDR1 is MNHEY and CDR2 is SMNVEV (reference sequence). Trimming removed 6 bases from V and 0 bases from J, with 12 bases in between. The CDR3 spans 14 residues. Turning to this clonotype: As yet, its antigen is unknown.

Production of TCR cDNA was by 5'RACE template switching, which also added a universal primer site and UMIs. From the 5' RACE reads, TCRdb called clonotypes with MiXCR, one entry per CDR3 protein. Counted here are around 610,000 distinct CDR3 sequences, approximately 13% occurring once; the ten biggest clones make up over 12%. Sequencing was performed on PBMCs, taken on the day of the yellow fever booster vaccination. The genes are TRBV27 and TRBJ2-7; D not resolved. This receptor was obtained from a man younger than 45 who received the YFV17D yellow fever vaccine. The CDR3 sequence: CASRGDGYSYEQYF. The DNA for the CDR3 is TGTGCCAGCAGGGGCGACGGGTACTCCTACGAGCAGTACTTC.